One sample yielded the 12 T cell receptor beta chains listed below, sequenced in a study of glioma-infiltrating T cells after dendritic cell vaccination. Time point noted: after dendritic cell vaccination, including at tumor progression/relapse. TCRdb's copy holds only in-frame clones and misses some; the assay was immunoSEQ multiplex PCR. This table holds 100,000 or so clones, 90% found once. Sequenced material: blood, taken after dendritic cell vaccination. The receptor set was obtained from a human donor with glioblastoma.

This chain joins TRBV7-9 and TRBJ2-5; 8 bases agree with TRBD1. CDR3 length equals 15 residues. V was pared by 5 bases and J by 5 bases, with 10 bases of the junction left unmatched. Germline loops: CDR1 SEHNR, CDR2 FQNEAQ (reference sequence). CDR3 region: CASSLRTGYGETQYF. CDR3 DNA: TGTGCCAGCAGCCTTCGGACAGGGTACGGGGAGACCCAGTACTTC.

The CDR3 DNA reads as TGTGCCAGCAGGGCGGGACAGGGGGCCTCCTACGAGCAGTACTTC. This gives the protein CASRAGQGASYEQYF. The J gene is TRBJ2-7, the V gene TRBV28; the match to TRBD1 covers 12 bases. Germline values: CDR1 MDHEN, CDR2 SYDVKM. CDR3 length equals 15 residues. J gave up 0 bases and V 6 bases, and 3 bases lay outside the gene matches. Full variable domain (remainder filled in from reference TRBV28 and TRBJ2-7): DVKVTQSSRYLVKRTGEKVFLECVQDMDHENMFWYRQDPGLGLRLIYFSYDVKMKEKGDIPEGYSVSREKKERFSLILESASTNQTSMYLCASRAGQGASYEQYFGPGTRLTVT.

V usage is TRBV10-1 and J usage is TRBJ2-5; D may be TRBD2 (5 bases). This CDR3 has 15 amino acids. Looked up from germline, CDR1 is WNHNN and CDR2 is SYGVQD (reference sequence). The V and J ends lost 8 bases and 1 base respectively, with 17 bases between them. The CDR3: CASSLAGAGQETQYF. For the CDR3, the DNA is TGCGCCAGCTCGCTTGCCGGCGCGGGCCAAGAGACCCAGTACTTC.

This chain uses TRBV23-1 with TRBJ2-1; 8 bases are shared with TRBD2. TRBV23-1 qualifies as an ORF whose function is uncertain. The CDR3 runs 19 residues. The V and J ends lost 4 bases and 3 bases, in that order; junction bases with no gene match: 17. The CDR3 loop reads CASSLLSPVGSGSYNEQFF. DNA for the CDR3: TGCGCCAGCAGTCTTCTGTCCCCCGTGGGGAGCGGGAGCTACAATGAGCAGTTCTTC.

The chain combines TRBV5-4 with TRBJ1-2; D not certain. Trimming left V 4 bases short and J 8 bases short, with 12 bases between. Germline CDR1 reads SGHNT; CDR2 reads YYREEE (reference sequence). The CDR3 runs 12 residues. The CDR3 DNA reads TGTGCCAGCAGCCACGTTCTGGGCGGCTACACCTTC. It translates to CASSHVLGGYTF.

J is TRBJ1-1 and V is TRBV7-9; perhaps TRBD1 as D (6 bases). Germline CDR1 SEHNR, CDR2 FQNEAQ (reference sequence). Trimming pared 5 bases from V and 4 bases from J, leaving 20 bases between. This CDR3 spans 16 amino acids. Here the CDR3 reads CASSKGTRGTGTEAFF. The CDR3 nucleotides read TGTGCCAGCAGCAAGGGGACAAGGGGAACGGGCACTGAAGCTTTCTTT.

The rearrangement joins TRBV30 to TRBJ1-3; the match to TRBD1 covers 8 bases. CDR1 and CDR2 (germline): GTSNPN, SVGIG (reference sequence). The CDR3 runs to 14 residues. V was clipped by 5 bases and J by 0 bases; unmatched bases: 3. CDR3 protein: CAWGQGISGNTIYF. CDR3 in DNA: TGTGCCTGGGGACAGGGAATCTCTGGAAACACCATATATTTT.

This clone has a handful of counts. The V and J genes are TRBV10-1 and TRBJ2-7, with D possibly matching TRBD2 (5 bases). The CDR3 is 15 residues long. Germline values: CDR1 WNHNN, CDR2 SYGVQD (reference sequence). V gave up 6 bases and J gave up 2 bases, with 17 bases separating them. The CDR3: CASSAVSGGPYEQYF. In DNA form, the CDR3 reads TGCGCCAGCAGCGCCGTCTCAGGAGGCCCCTACGAGCAGTACTTC.

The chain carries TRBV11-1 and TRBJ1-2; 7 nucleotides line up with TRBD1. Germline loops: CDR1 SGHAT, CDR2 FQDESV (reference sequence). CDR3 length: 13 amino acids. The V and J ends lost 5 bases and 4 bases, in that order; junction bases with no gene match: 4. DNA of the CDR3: TGTGCCAGCAGCCGACAGGGAACCTATGGCTACACCTTC. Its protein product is CASSRQGTYGYTF. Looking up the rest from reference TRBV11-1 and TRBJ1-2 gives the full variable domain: EAEVAQSPRYKITEKSQAVAFWCDPISGHATLYWYRQILGQGPELLVQFQDESVVDDSQLPKDRFSAERLKGVDSTLKIQPAELGDSAMYLCASSRQGTYGYTFGSGTRLTVV.

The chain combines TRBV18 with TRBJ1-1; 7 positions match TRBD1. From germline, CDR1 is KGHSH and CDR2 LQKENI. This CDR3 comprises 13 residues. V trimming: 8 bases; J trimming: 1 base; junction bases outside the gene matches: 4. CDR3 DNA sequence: TGTGCCAGCGCGGGACAGAAGAACACTGAAGCTTTCTTT. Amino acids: CASAGQKNTEAFF. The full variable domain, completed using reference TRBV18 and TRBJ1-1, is NAGVMQNPRHLVRRRGQEARLRCSPMKGHSHVYWYRQLPEEGLKFMVYLQKENIIDESGMPKERFSAEFPKEGPSILRIQQVVRGDSAAYFCASAGQKNTEAFFGQGTRLTVV.

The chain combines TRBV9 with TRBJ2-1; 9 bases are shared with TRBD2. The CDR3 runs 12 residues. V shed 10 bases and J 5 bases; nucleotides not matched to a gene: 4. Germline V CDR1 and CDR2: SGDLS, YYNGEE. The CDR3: CARRGGDNEQFF. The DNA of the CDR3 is TGTGCCCGCCGCGGGGGGGACAATGAGCAGTTCTTC.

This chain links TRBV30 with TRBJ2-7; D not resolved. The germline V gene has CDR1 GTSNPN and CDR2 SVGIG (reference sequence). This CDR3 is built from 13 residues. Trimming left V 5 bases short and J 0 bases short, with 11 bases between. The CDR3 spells CAWAPLSSYEQYF. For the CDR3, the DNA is TGTGCCTGGGCGCCCCTGAGCTCCTACGAGCAGTACTTC.